This TCR beta chain was sequenced for a study of CD8+CD57+ T cells in acquired aplastic anemia (dated by TCRdb to the late 2010s). In terms of the full investigation: A mean of about 3 ug of DNA, ranging from about 0.2 to 27.4 ug, was extracted from sorted CD4+ and CD8+ cells. Healthy donor samples averaged approximately 10 million reads for CD4+ and roughly 11 million for CD8+ cells. What the research found in general, with its limitations: Between patients and healthy controls, no significant difference in CD8+ Simpson's diversity was found (P=0.060). Twenty-nine CD8+ CDR3 sequences were shared between patients and controls but appeared highly expressed in patients and within their immunodominant clones.

This clonotype occurred a few times. Its binding antigen is unknown. Possible read error: a much larger clone is one base away. The CDR3 covers 16 residues, taking in both the cysteine and the phenylalanine. Only the CDR3 DNA is retained, 48 bases long and in frame from the first base. Cut back by 2 bases and 8 bases, the V and J ends lie 19 bases apart. In the germline V gene (reference sequence), CDR1 corresponds to SGHAT and CDR2 to FQDESV. The study deep-sequenced TCR repertoires of sorted CD4+ and CD8+ blood T cells from severe aplastic anemia patients and healthy subjects. Ficoll-Paque density gradient centrifugation was used to isolate peripheral blood mononuclear cells. Before DNA was extracted, CD4+ and CD8+ T cells were sorted using either FACS or magnetic beads. Genomic DNA served as template for TCR beta VDJ combination and CDR3 sequence profiling. TCR repertoire sequencing was run on an Illumina HiSeq 2000. In the paper's pipeline: Repertoire assessment relied on Simpson's diversity index, CDR3 size and DJ length profiles, and TRBV/TRBJ rearrangement plots. The most abundant DNA sequence in the deep sequencing data was taken as the immunodominant clone. CDR3 amino acid sequences were checked for sharing across subjects and were also compared against the VDJdb database and published repertoires. In-frame beta chains were kept once TCRdb had trimmed the public reads at Q25 with fastp and called clones with MiXCR. CDR3 protein duplicates are merged, each entry listing the most common genes and DNA. V and J calls and clone size were set by TCRdb, not the authors. This sample comprises some 190,000 distinct CDR3 sequences, just over 45% of them detected only once. The ten top clones hold about 2.9% of the sample.

Rearrangement joined TRBV11-1 to TRBJ2-1; the D segment might be TRBD1 or TRBD2, since each matches 6 bases. The sequence was collected from a human donor in good health. The source material was sorted CD4+, CD8+, or CD8+CD57+ T cells (not recorded which) from PBMCs. The CDR3 region: CASSLRGLRFADEQFF. In nucleotide form, the sequence is TGTGCCAGCAGCTTACGGGGGCTGAGGTTCGCAGATGAGCAGTTCTTC.